Presented here are 29 T cell receptor beta chains from one specimen sequenced in a study of blood T cell repertoires in COVID-19. Method: immunoSEQ multiplex PCR; TCRdb's copy keeps in-frame clones and lacks some. The sample has fewer than 350,000 clones, approximately 86% seen once. Specimen: peripheral blood. The receptor set was obtained from a man younger than 35 with active or convalescent COVID-19.

This clone was observed a few times. The rearrangement joins TRBV9 to TRBJ2-7; TRBD1 matches 9 bases. Trimming at V came to 4 bases and at J to 5 bases, leaving 7 bases not matched to a gene. This CDR3 region has 14 residues. Germline CDR1 reads SGDLS; CDR2 reads YYNGEE. CDR3 amino acids: CASSPTDRGNEQYF. In nucleotides, the CDR3 is TGTGCCAGCAGCCCCACGGACAGGGGTAACGAGCAGTACTTC.

This clone was detected a few times. The gene calls are TRBV2 and TRBJ2-3; maybe TRBD2 (6 bases). This CDR3 is 16 amino acids long. Trimming took 7 bases from V and 2 from J, leaving 19 bases between them. Per germline, CDR1 SNHLY and CDR2 FYNNEI. CDR3 DNA sequence: TGTGCCAGCACCCCGTTGTGGGGGAGGAACACAGATACGCAGTATTTT. Translating gives CASTPLWGRNTDTQYF.

The chain employs TRBV10-1 and TRBJ2-1, with 7 bases that match TRBD1. The junction had 4 bases not matched to a gene; V was cut back by 3 bases and J by 2 bases. CDR3 length: 15 residues. The V gene's germline CDR1 is WNHNN and CDR2 SYGVQD (reference sequence). CDR3 region: CASSEYRGTYNEQFF. CDR3 sequence (DNA): TGCGCCAGCAGTGAATACAGGGGTACCTACAATGAGCAGTTCTTC.

This clone was recorded once. For the CDR3, the DNA is TGTGCCAGCAGCCAAGAGACATGGGAGCTGTTTTTT. Its translation is CASSQETWELFF. The chain is built from TRBV3-1 (or the pseudogene TRBV3-2) and TRBJ2-2; D uncertain. Deletions cut 0 bases from V and 9 bases from J, with 5 bases between. The CDR3 extends over 12 amino acids. Germline V gene lookup returns CDR1 LGHDT and CDR2 YNNKEL (reference sequence).

The chain links TRBV5-6 to TRBJ2-3; weak D call: TRBD2 (5 bases). V dropped 1 base and J dropped 6 bases, with 12 bases sitting between them. CDR1 and CDR2 from the germline V gene are SGHDT and YYEEEE. CDR3 length: 14 residues. CDR3 DNA: TGTGCCAGCAGCTTGCGGACCGGGGTTGATACGCAGTATTTT. Encoded protein: CASSLRTGVDTQYF.

This clone has just one count. The chain is built from TRBV14 and TRBJ2-1; D gene ambiguous. Between the trimmed V and J ends, which lost 4 bases and 5 bases, there was a span of 12 bases. The CDR3 length is 14 residues. Germline CDR1 and CDR2: SGHDN and FVKESK. The CDR3 coding sequence is TGTGCCAGCAGCCCCGGTTGGGCTAACAATGAGCAGTTCTTC. This sequence encodes CASSPGWANNEQFF.

This clone appeared once. V and J are TRBV6-6 and TRBJ1-2; D gene ambiguous. Trimming stripped 10 bases from V and 3 bases from J, with 9 bases between. Germline CDR1 and CDR2: MNHNY and SVGAGI (reference sequence). The CDR3 is 11 amino acids. The DNA for the CDR3 is TGTGCCACCCAACGGGACTATGGCTACACCTTC. This sequence encodes CATQRDYGYTF.

This rearrangement joins TRBV9 to TRBJ1-1, with D possibly being TRBD1 (5 bases). The germline gives CDR1 SGDLS, CDR2 YYNGEE. Trimming removed 0 bases at V and 4 bases at J, with 10 bases between. The CDR3 runs to 14 residues. The CDR3 coding sequence is TGTGCCAGCAGCGTAGAGCAGGGTGGCACTGAAGCTTTCTTT. Protein sequence: CASSVEQGGTEAFF.

The CDR3 DNA reads as TGTGCTAGTGGTTTGGCCGGGACACACATGGGAGAGCAGTACTTC. The encoded protein is CASGLAGTHMGEQYF. The chain couples TRBV12-5 to TRBJ2-7, with TRBD1 as a possible D gene (6 bases). This CDR3 has 15 amino acids. V gave up 1 base and J gave up 7 bases, with 17 bases separating them. CDR1 LGHNT and CDR2 FRNRAP come from the germline V gene.

This clone was found a few times. CDR3 sequence (DNA): TGTGCCAGCAGCAAAGGACAGCACACTTACCAAGAGACCCAGTACTTC. Amino acid sequence: CASSKGQHTYQETQYF. The J gene is TRBJ2-5, the V gene TRBV7-2; D is perhaps TRBD1 (6 bases). Germline CDR1 SGHTA, CDR2 FQGNSA. Trimming removed 5 bases from V and 0 bases from J, with 16 bases in between. CDR3 size: 16 residues.

The V call is TRBV12-3 or TRBV12-4, the J call TRBJ1-1; D uncertain. Trimming took 2 bases from V and 0 from J, leaving 4 bases between them. The CDR3 loop spans 13 amino acids. This chain's CDR3 is CASSLSMNTEAFF. Written as DNA, the CDR3 is TGTGCCAGCAGTTTATCTATGAACACTGAAGCTTTCTTT.

The chain has TRBV2 and TRBJ2-1, with a weak D call TRBD1 (6 bases). The CDR3 contains 16 residues. V shed 6 bases and J shed 2 bases, with 17 bases lying between them. Germline V gene lookup returns CDR1 SNHLY and CDR2 FYNNEI. The CDR3 sequence is CASRGSGHGAYNEQFF. The CDR3 region has the DNA TGTGCCAGCAGAGGCTCGGGACATGGAGCCTACAATGAGCAGTTCTTC.

This chain uses TRBV24-1 with TRBJ1-2; D may be TRBD1 (6 bases). The CDR3 is 14 amino acids. Germline loops: CDR1 KGHDR, CDR2 SFDVKD. The V end was cut by 8 bases, the J end by 5 bases, with 17 bases between. As DNA, the CDR3 is TGTGCCACCAAATCACAGGGCCAGGGGTATGGCTACACCTTC. Encoded protein: CATKSQGQGYGYTF.

This chain uses TRBV3-1 (or the pseudogene TRBV3-2) with TRBJ2-7; D not certain. This CDR3 spans 14 amino acids. The V end lost 1 base, the J end lost 3 bases, and 10 bases lay between the germline ends. Germline V CDR1 and CDR2: LGHDT, YNNKEL (reference sequence). The CDR3 bases are TGTGCCAGCAGCCAAGCCCTCCGCGTCTACGAGCAGTACTTC. Protein: CASSQALRVYEQYF.

This chain joins TRBV6-1 and TRBJ2-5; D is undetermined. The V end lost 2 bases, the J end lost 5 bases, and 12 bases lay between the germline ends. Germline CDR1 reads MNHNS; CDR2 reads SASEGT. The CDR3 has 14 amino acids. The CDR3 nucleotides read TGTGCCAGCAGTGAAATCGGTAGCTGGGAGACCCAGTACTTC. Translation: CASSEIGSWETQYF.

V and J are TRBV3-1 (or the pseudogene TRBV3-2) and TRBJ1-2; 9 positions agree with TRBD1. The CDR3 extends over 20 amino acids. CDR1 and CDR2 from the germline V gene are LGHDT and YNNKEL (reference sequence). The junction had 22 bases not matched to a gene; V was cut back by 6 bases and J by 2 bases. The CDR3 here is CASRPMGPTTGTGRNYGYTF. The DNA of the CDR3 is TGTGCCAGCAGGCCAATGGGGCCGACTACCGGGACAGGGAGGAACTATGGCTACACCTTC.

This clone appeared a few times. This chain uses TRBV7-8 with TRBJ1-1; D may be TRBD1 (6 bases). Deletions cut 5 bases from V and 5 bases from J, with 18 bases between. This CDR3 spans 15 amino acids. CDR1 is SGHVS, CDR2 FQNEAQ, per germline. CDR3 protein: CASSTEGGDVTEAFF. CDR3 bases: TGTGCCAGCAGCACCGAGGGGGGGGATGTGACTGAAGCTTTCTTT.

The chain recombines TRBV10-2 with TRBJ2-7; no firm D call. CDR3 length equals 16 residues. Looked up from germline, CDR1 is WSHSY and CDR2 is SAAADI. The V gene lost 6 bases and the J gene lost 2 bases, with 20 bases spanning the gap. The CDR3 nucleotides read TGCGCCAGCAGCGGCCCCGGCCCGGGTGTCACCTACGAGCAGTACTTC. It yields the protein CASSGPGPGVTYEQYF.

The rearrangement joins TRBV10-3 to TRBJ1-1; D is unclear. This CDR3 is built from 14 residues. CDR1 is ENHRY and CDR2 is SYGVKD in the germline V gene. V lost 6 bases to trimming and J lost 4 bases, with 15 bases between them. The DNA of the CDR3 is TGTGCCATCAGCCCCTCCTCGGGGAGCACTGAAGCTTTCTTT. This encodes CAISPSSGSTEAFF.

The rearrangement links TRBV7-8 to TRBJ1-6; 7 nucleotides align to TRBD1. CDR3 length: 15 residues. Germline CDR1 and CDR2: SGHVS and FQNEAQ. The junction had 1 base not matched to a gene; V was cut back by 1 base and J by 4 bases. The CDR3 here is CASSLDRGYNSPLHF. The CDR3 region has the DNA TGTGCCAGCAGCTTAGACAGGGGTTATAATTCACCCCTCCACTTT.

The chain carries TRBV2 and TRBJ1-2; 7 bases are shared with TRBD1. The CDR3 consists of 13 residues. J lost 10 bases, V lost 2 bases, and 7 bases had no gene match. CDR1 is SNHLY and CDR2 is FYNNEI in the germline V gene. As DNA, the CDR3 is TGTGCCAGCAGTGAAAGGCAGGGGGTATTCTACACCTTC. As protein: CASSERQGVFYTF.

To note about this clone: At one boundary the junction diverges from the germline segment, which might be a read error. The CDR3: CASRRTVINF. CDR3 DNA: TGTGCCAGCAGGCGGACAGTAATAAACTTC. The chain employs TRBV6-4 and TRBJ2-7, with D possibly being TRBD1 (6 bases). The CDR3 spans 10 residues. Germline CDR1 reads MRHNA; CDR2 reads SNTAGT.

As DNA, the CDR3 is TGTGCCACCAGCAGAGGGGGCCCTGGCTACACCTTC. Protein product: CATSRGGPGYTF. The chain carries TRBV15 and TRBJ1-2, with D tentatively TRBD1 (5 bases). CDR3 size: 12 residues. The germline V gene encodes CDR1 LNHNV and CDR2 YYDKDF (reference sequence). V was cut by 1 base and J by 7 bases, with 7 bases left in between.

The chain recombines TRBV27 with TRBJ1-4; 9 bases line up with TRBD1. Per germline, CDR1 MNHEY and CDR2 SMNVEV (reference sequence). The CDR3 loop spans 15 amino acids. V shed 1 base, J shed 8 bases, and the junction held 5 bases outside the gene matches. The CDR3 bases are TGTGCCAGCAGTTTATGGACAGGGGTGGAGGAAAAACTGTTTTTT. Residues: CASSLWTGVEEKLFF.

The chain has TRBV3-1 (or the pseudogene TRBV3-2) and TRBJ2-7; D is unresolved. The CDR3 consists of 13 residues. The V gene lost 4 bases and the J gene lost 2 bases, with 9 bases spanning the gap. The germline CDR1 and CDR2 sequences are LGHDT and YNNKEL (reference sequence). The CDR3 is CASSPGSPYEQYF. DNA of the CDR3: TGTGCCAGCAGCCCCGGTTCCCCCTACGAGCAGTACTTC.

The chain recombines TRBV18 with TRBJ1-5; D unresolved. This CDR3 has 14 amino acids. Trimming left V 4 bases short and J 1 base short, with 8 bases between. CDR1 is KGHSH and CDR2 is LQKENI in the germline V gene. The CDR3 DNA reads TGTGCCAGCTCACAGACGGGAAGCAATCAGCCCCAGCATTTT. Encoded protein: CASSQTGSNQPQHF.

This clone occurred once. The genes are TRBV18 and TRBJ1-2; 12 bases align to TRBD1. Trimming at V came to 3 bases and at J to 2 bases, leaving 1 base not matched to a gene. The CDR3 consists of 15 residues. Germline V lookup: CDR1 KGHSH, CDR2 LQKENI. CDR3 region: CASSPGQGANYGYTF. The CDR3 DNA is TGTGCCAGCTCACCGGGACAGGGGGCGAACTATGGCTACACCTTC.

V gene TRBV29-1 combines with J gene TRBJ1-5; TRBD1 aligns across 7 bases. After removal of 6 bases from V and 0 bases from J, the junction contained 2 bases not matched to a gene. The CDR3 runs 13 residues. Germline V gives CDR1 SQVTM, CDR2 ANQGSEA. CDR3 nucleotide sequence: TGCAGCGTATCAGGGGGTAGCAATCAGCCCCAGCATTTT. Protein: CSVSGGSNQPQHF.

Only one count was recorded for this clone. CDR3 sequence (DNA): TGTGCCAGCAGCTTAGCCCACATGACAGGTACCACCATCTCCGGGGAGCTGTTTTTT. Translating gives CASSLAHMTGTTISGELFF. The chain recombines TRBV7-8 with TRBJ2-2; weak D call: TRBD1 (6 bases). V lost 0 bases, J lost 6 bases, and 23 bases lay in between. The CDR3 is 19 residues long. Looked up from germline, CDR1 is SGHVS and CDR2 is FQNEAQ.